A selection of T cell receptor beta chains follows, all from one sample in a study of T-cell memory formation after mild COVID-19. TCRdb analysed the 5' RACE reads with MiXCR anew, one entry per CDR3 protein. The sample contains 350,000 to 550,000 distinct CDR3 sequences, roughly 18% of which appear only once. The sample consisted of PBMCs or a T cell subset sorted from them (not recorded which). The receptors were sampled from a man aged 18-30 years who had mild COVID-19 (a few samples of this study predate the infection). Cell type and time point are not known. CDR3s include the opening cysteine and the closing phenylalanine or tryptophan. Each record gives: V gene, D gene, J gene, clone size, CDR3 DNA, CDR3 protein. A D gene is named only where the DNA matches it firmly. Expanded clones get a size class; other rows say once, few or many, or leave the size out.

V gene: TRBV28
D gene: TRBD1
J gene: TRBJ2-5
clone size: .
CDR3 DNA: TGTGCCAGCAGCTCCGTGACAGGGGGACAACAAGAGACCCAGTACTTC
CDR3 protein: CASSSVTGGQQETQYF

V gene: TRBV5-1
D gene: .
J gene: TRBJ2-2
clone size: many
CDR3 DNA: TGCGCCAGCCTGTCCTTTGGGGGCGGCACCGGGGAGCTGTTTTTT
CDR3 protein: CASLSFGGGTGELFF

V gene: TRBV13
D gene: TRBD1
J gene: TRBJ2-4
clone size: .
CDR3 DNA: TGTGCCAGCAGCTCCCTGGACAGGGATCAAAACATTCAGTACTTC
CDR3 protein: CASSSLDRDQNIQYF

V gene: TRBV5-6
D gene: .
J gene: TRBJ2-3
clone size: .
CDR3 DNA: TGTGCCAGCAATCCCGGCAGGAGAGATACGCAGTATTTT
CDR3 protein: CASNPGRRDTQYF

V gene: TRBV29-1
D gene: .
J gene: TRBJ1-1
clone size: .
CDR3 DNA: TGCAGCGTTGGCAGGGTAACGAACACTGAAGCTTTCTTT
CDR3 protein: CSVGRVTNTEAFF

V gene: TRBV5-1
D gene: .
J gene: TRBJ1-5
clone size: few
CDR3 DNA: TGCGCCAGCAGTAGATGGGTCAATCAGCCCCAGCATTTT
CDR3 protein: CASSRWVNQPQHF

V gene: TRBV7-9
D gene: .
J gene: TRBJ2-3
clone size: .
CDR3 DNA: TGTGCCAGCAGCGCGTTGGGAGTAAGCACAGATACGCAGTATTTT
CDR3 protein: CASSALGVSTDTQYF

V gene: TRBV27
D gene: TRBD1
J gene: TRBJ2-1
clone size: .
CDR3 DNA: TGTGCCAGCAGTCCTCTGTTGGAGACAGGGCCTGCCTACAATGAGCAGTTCTTC
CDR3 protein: CASSPLLETGPAYNEQFF

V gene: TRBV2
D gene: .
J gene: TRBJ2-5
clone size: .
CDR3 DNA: TGTGCCAGCGGGGGGGCAGTGCGGGAGACCCAGTACTTC
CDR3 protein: CASGGAVRETQYF

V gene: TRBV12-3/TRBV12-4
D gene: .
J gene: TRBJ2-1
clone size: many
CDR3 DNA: TGTGCCAGCAGTGCTCCGGGCCCCTTTTACAATGAGCAGTTCTTC
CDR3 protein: CASSAPGPFYNEQFF

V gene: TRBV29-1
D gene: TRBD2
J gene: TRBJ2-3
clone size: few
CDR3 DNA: TGCAGCGAACTGAGATGGACTAGCGGGGGGGCAGATACGCAGTATTTT
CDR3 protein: CSELRWTSGGADTQYF

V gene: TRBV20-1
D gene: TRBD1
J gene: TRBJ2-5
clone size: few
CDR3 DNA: TGCAGTGCCAGAATGCGGACAGGCCGAGAGACCCAGTACTTC
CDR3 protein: CSARMRTGRETQYF

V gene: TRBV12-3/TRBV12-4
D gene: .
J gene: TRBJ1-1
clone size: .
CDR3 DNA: TGTGCCAGCAGTTTGGGTGGGAACCCGGGGAACACTGAAGCTTTCTTT
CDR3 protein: CASSLGGNPGNTEAFF

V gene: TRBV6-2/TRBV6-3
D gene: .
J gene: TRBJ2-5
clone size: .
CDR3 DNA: TGTGCCAGCAGTTACGATAGCCGAGAGACCCAGTACTTC
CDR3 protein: CASSYDSRETQYF

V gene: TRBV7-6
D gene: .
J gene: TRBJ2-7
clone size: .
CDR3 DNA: TGTGCCAGCAGCCGGAATAGCGGCTCCTACGAGCAGTACTTC
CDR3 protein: CASSRNSGSYEQYF

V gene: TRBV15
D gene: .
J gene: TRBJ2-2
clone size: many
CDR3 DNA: TGTGCCACCAGCAGGGTGGCGGGGGCTTGGAACACCGGGGAGCTGTTTTTT
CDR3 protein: CATSRVAGAWNTGELFF

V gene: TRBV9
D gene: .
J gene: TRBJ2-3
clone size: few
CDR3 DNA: TGTGCCAGCAGCGCCTACGACACAGATACGCAGTATTTT
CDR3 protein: CASSAYDTDTQYF

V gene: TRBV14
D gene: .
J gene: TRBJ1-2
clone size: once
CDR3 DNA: TGTGCCAGCAGCCAAGATCGAGGGGGTAACTATGGCTACACCTTC
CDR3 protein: CASSQDRGGNYGYTF

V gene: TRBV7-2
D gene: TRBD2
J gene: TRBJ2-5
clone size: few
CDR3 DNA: TGTGCCAGCAGCTTAGGGGCTAGCGGGCTAAACCAAGAGACCCAGTACTTC
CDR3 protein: CASSLGASGLNQETQYF

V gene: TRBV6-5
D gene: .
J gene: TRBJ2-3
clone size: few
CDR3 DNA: TGTGCCTCCAGGGTCGCTGGTACGCAGTATTTT
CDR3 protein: CASRVAGTQYF

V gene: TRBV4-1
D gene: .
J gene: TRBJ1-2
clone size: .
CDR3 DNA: TGCGCCAGCAGCCAAGGCCACGACGTGGGTGGCTACACCTTC
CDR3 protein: CASSQGHDVGGYTF

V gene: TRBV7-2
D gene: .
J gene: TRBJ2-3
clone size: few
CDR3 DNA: TGTGCCAGCAGCCCAGGATATACGCAGTATTTT
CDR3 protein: CASSPGYTQYF

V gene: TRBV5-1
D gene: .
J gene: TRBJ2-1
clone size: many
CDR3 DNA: TGCGCCAGCAGCTCCGACCCAAACAATGAGCAGTTCTTC
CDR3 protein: CASSSDPNNEQFF

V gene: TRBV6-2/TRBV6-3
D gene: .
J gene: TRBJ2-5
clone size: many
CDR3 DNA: TGTGCCAGCAGTCGGGACCGACGGGTGGAGACCCAGTACTTC
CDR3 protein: CASSRDRRVETQYF

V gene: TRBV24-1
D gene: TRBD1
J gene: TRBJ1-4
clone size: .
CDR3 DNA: TGTGCCACCAGCGACAGGGTCGGCGGAAAACTGTTTTTT
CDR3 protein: CATSDRVGGKLFF

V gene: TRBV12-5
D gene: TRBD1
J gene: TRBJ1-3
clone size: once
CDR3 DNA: TGTGCTAGTGGGCCCCCGGGACAGGGGGTACCCACCATATATTTT
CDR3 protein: CASGPPGQGVPTIYF

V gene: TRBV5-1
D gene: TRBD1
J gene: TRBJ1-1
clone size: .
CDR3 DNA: TGCGCCAGCAGCTTGGCCTCGGGGGGGGCAGGGGGCACTGAAGCTTTCTTT
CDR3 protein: CASSLASGGAGGTEAFF

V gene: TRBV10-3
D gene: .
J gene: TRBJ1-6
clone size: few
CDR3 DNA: TGTGCCATCAGTGAGTCGTGGTCACCCCTCCACTTT
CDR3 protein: CAISESWSPLHF

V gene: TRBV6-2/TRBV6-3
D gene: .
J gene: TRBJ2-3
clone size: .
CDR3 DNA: TGTGCCAGCAGATATACGGGGCTCCTATCGGATACGCAGTATTTT
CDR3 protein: CASRYTGLLSDTQYF

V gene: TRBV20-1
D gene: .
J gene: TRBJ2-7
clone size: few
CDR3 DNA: TGCAGTGCTAGTGACAGGCGGAGATCCTACGAGCAGTACTTC
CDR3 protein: CSASDRRRSYEQYF

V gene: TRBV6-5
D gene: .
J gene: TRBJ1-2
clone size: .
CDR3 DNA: TGTGCCAGCAGTTACAACCGGGAGGGCGGCTACACCTTC
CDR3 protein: CASSYNREGGYTF

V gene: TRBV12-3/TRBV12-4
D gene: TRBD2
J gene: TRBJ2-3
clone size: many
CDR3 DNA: TGTGCCAGCAGGGTACTAGCGGGGGGGCCGGTAGATACGCAGTATTTT
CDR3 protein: CASRVLAGGPVDTQYF

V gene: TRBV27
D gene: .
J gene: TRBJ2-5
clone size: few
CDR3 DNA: TGTGCCAGCAGTCCCTTTCCAGGGGAGTACCAAGAGACCCAGTACTTC
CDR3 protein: CASSPFPGEYQETQYF

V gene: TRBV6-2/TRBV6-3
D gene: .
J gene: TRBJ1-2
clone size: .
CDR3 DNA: TGTGCCAGCACCCACGGAAAGGGCTACACCTTC
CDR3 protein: CASTHGKGYTF

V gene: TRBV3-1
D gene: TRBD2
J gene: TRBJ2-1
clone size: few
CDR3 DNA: TGTGCCAGCAGCCCGTCGGAGGAGCGGGGGCCAAGGGGGGATGAGCAGTTCTTC
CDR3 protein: CASSPSEERGPRGDEQFF

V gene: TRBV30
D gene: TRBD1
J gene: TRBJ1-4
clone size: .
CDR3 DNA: TGTGCCTGGAGTATACAGTGGGACAGAGGGGAAAAACTGTTTTTT
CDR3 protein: CAWSIQWDRGEKLFF

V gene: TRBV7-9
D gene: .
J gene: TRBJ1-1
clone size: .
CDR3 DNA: TGTGCCAGCAGCGAAGTCATCAGGGCTGAAGCTTTCTTT
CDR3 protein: CASSEVIRAEAFF

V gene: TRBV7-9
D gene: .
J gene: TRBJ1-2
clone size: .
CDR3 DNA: TGTGCCAGCAGCTTCGCAGGGTCCTATGGCTACACCTTC
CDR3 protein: CASSFAGSYGYTF